These T cell receptor beta chains were read from a single sample in a study of cytomegalovirus exposure and HLA in healthy donors. Here immunoSEQ multiplex PCR was the method, and the copy in TCRdb shows in-frame clones only, minus some. The top ten clones hold 1.4% to 1.5% of a sample with 150,000 to 200,000 clones, more than 70% of them seen once. Material for sequencing was PBMCs. Receptors originate from a woman younger than 35 in good health and CMV-seronegative. CDR3s include the opening cysteine and the closing phenylalanine or tryptophan. The order of the fields is D gene, V gene, J gene, clone size, CDR3 protein, CDR3 DNA. A D gene is named only where the DNA matches it firmly. Size tells how often a clone was seen (once, few, many) or the class of an expanded clone, and some rows leave it out.

d_call: NA; v_call: TRBV27; j_call: TRBJ2-6; clone_size: NA; cdr3_aa: CASSLSLSSGANVLTF; cdr3_nt: TGTGCCAGCAGTTTATCGCTGAGCTCTGGGGCCAACGTCCTGACTTTC
d_call: TRBD1; v_call: TRBV6-1; j_call: TRBJ2-4; clone_size: NA; cdr3_aa: CASSGQGGNIQYF; cdr3_nt: TGTGCCAGCAGTGGACAGGGTGGGAACATTCAGTACTTC
d_call: NA; v_call: TRBV7-6; j_call: TRBJ1-3; clone_size: NA; cdr3_aa: CASSSFRGRGDTIYF; cdr3_nt: TGTGCCAGCAGCTCCTTCAGGGGTAGGGGCGACACCATATATTTT
d_call: TRBD1; v_call: TRBV19; j_call: TRBJ2-7; clone_size: NA; cdr3_aa: CASRDAGTGFYEQYF; cdr3_nt: TGTGCCAGTAGGGACGCCGGGACAGGATTCTACGAGCAGTACTTC
d_call: NA; v_call: TRBV6-6; j_call: TRBJ1-6; clone_size: NA; cdr3_aa: CASSYSNGGDNSPLHF; cdr3_nt: TGTGCCAGCAGTTACTCGAACGGGGGAGATAATTCACCCCTCCACTTT
d_call: NA; v_call: TRBV21-1; j_call: TRBJ2-5; clone_size: NA; cdr3_aa: CATPWCGRVLETQYF; cdr3_nt: TGTGCCACCCCTTGGTGCGGGAGGGTCCTAGAGACCCAGTACTTC
d_call: TRBD1; v_call: TRBV19; j_call: TRBJ1-4; clone_size: NA; cdr3_aa: CASSMGQGVEKLFF; cdr3_nt: TGTGCCAGTAGTATGGGACAGGGCGTTGAAAAACTGTTTTTT
d_call: TRBD1; v_call: TRBV27; j_call: TRBJ1-2; clone_size: NA; cdr3_aa: CASSLSWTGYGYTF; cdr3_nt: TGTGCCAGCAGTTTATCGTGGACAGGGTATGGCTACACCTTC
d_call: NA; v_call: TRBV7-6; j_call: TRBJ1-6; clone_size: NA; cdr3_aa: CASSRDRRNSPLHF; cdr3_nt: TGTGCCAGCAGCCGAGACAGAAGGAATTCACCCCTCCACTTT
d_call: NA; v_call: TRBV30; j_call: TRBJ2-3; clone_size: NA; cdr3_aa: CAWSVGGPDTQYF; cdr3_nt: TGTGCCTGGAGTGTAGGGGGTCCGGATACGCAGTATTTT
d_call: NA; v_call: TRBV6-1; j_call: TRBJ1-5; clone_size: NA; cdr3_aa: CASSPGPGVGQPQHF; cdr3_nt: TGTGCCAGCAGTCCCGGACCGGGGGTTGGTCAGCCCCAGCATTTT
d_call: TRBD2; v_call: TRBV7-8; j_call: TRBJ2-3; clone_size: NA; cdr3_aa: CASSLVGTSGASTDTQYF; cdr3_nt: TGTGCCAGCAGCTTAGTAGGTACTAGCGGAGCTAGCACAGATACGCAGTATTTT
d_call: NA; v_call: TRBV5-1; j_call: TRBJ2-3; clone_size: NA; cdr3_aa: CASSPGGLTDTQYF; cdr3_nt: TGCGCCAGCAGCCCCGGGGGTCTGACAGATACGCAGTATTTT
d_call: TRBD1; v_call: TRBV7-9; j_call: TRBJ2-7; clone_size: NA; cdr3_aa: CASSQRTGGNEQYF; cdr3_nt: TGTGCCAGCAGCCAGCGGACAGGGGGAAACGAGCAGTACTTC
d_call: NA; v_call: TRBV6-1; j_call: TRBJ2-7; clone_size: few; cdr3_aa: CASSEWGQPYEQYF; cdr3_nt: TGTGCCAGCAGTGAATGGGGACAACCCTACGAGCAGTACTTC
d_call: TRBD2; v_call: TRBV5-1; j_call: TRBJ2-1; clone_size: NA; cdr3_aa: CASSLEGSGNYNEQFF; cdr3_nt: TGCGCCAGCAGCTTGGAGGGTAGCGGGAATTACAATGAGCAGTTCTTC
d_call: NA; v_call: TRBV30; j_call: TRBJ1-4; clone_size: few; cdr3_aa: CAWQQGIGEKLFF; cdr3_nt: TGTGCCTGGCAACAGGGTATTGGTGAAAAACTGTTTTTT
d_call: NA; v_call: TRBV7-3; j_call: TRBJ2-2; clone_size: NA; cdr3_aa: CASSADRKYTGELFF; cdr3_nt: TGTGCCAGCAGCGCCGACAGAAAATACACCGGGGAGCTGTTTTTT
d_call: NA; v_call: TRBV11-3; j_call: TRBJ2-3; clone_size: NA; cdr3_aa: CASSLRGVDTQYF; cdr3_nt: TGTGCCAGCAGCCTCCGCGGCGTAGATACGCAGTATTTT
d_call: TRBD2; v_call: TRBV27; j_call: TRBJ2-3; clone_size: NA; cdr3_aa: CASSSIRGGRDYTQYF; cdr3_nt: TGTGCCAGCAGTTCGATTCGGGGCGGGAGGGATTATACGCAGTATTTT
d_call: NA; v_call: TRBV7-3; j_call: TRBJ1-1; clone_size: NA; cdr3_aa: CASTQGGEAFF; cdr3_nt: TGTGCCAGCACTCAGGGCGGTGAAGCTTTCTTT
d_call: TRBD1; v_call: TRBV7-6; j_call: TRBJ1-5; clone_size: NA; cdr3_aa: CASSPEQGAYQPQHF; cdr3_nt: TGTGCCAGCAGCCCAGAGCAGGGGGCCTATCAGCCCCAGCATTTT
d_call: NA; v_call: TRBV7-2; j_call: TRBJ2-7; clone_size: once; cdr3_aa: CASSLGFGGTRYEQYF; cdr3_nt: TGTGCCAGCAGCTTAGGTTTCGGGGGTACCCGCTACGAGCAGTACTTC
d_call: NA; v_call: TRBV5-6; j_call: TRBJ1-2; clone_size: NA; cdr3_aa: CASSPRVTARYGYTF; cdr3_nt: TGTGCCAGCAGCCCCAGAGTGACAGCGCGCTATGGCTACACCTTC
d_call: TRBD2; v_call: TRBV27; j_call: TRBJ2-3; clone_size: once; cdr3_aa: CASSLTAGGTQYF; cdr3_nt: TGTGCCAGCAGTCTAACCGCGGGGGGTACGCAGTATTTT
d_call: TRBD1; v_call: TRBV11-3; j_call: TRBJ1-1; clone_size: NA; cdr3_aa: CASSLIGPWTGTAMNTEAFF; cdr3_nt: TGTGCCAGCAGCTTAATAGGGCCGTGGACAGGGACGGCCATGAACACTGAAGCTTTCTTT
d_call: NA; v_call: TRBV5-1; j_call: TRBJ1-3; clone_size: NA; cdr3_aa: CASSPPGGGNTIYF; cdr3_nt: TGCGCCAGCAGCCCGCCAGGAGGTGGAAACACCATATATTTT
d_call: TRBD1; v_call: TRBV5-1; j_call: TRBJ2-2; clone_size: once; cdr3_aa: CASSTTRGSWTLTANTGELFF; cdr3_nt: TGCGCCAGCAGCACCACCAGGGGGTCTTGGACCTTAACAGCGAACACCGGGGAGCTGTTTTTT
d_call: NA; v_call: TRBV6-5; j_call: TRBJ1-2; clone_size: NA; cdr3_aa: CASSPIPTNYGYTF; cdr3_nt: TGTGCCAGCAGCCCGATACCTACTAACTATGGCTACACCTTC
d_call: NA; v_call: TRBV27; j_call: TRBJ1-2; clone_size: NA; cdr3_aa: CASKLTGENYGYTF; cdr3_nt: TGTGCCAGCAAGTTAACCGGAGAGAACTATGGCTACACCTTC
d_call: NA; v_call: TRBV10-3; j_call: TRBJ2-5; clone_size: NA; cdr3_aa: CAIRGGETQYF; cdr3_nt: TGTGCCATCAGGGGAGGCGAGACCCAGTACTTC
d_call: NA; v_call: TRBV5-8; j_call: TRBJ2-7; clone_size: NA; cdr3_aa: CAWEEFEQYF; cdr3_nt: TGTGCTTGGGAGGAGTTCGAGCAGTACTTC
d_call: TRBD1; v_call: TRBV4-2; j_call: TRBJ2-7; clone_size: NA; cdr3_aa: CASSQDLRGPGQGVYEQYF; cdr3_nt: TGTGCCAGCAGCCAAGATTTAAGGGGACCGGGGCAGGGGGTCTACGAGCAGTACTTC
d_call: TRBD1; v_call: TRBV14; j_call: TRBJ2-7; clone_size: NA; cdr3_aa: CASSSRDRVVLNEQYF; cdr3_nt: TGTGCCAGCAGCAGCCGGGACAGGGTCGTTCTGAACGAGCAGTACTTC
d_call: TRBD1; v_call: TRBV5-1; j_call: TRBJ1-2; clone_size: NA; cdr3_aa: CASSLLQGPNYGYTF; cdr3_nt: TGCGCCAGCAGCTTGTTACAGGGGCCGAACTATGGCTACACCTTC
d_call: TRBD2; v_call: TRBV6-1; j_call: TRBJ2-1; clone_size: NA; cdr3_aa: CASSDNELAAYNEQFF; cdr3_nt: TGTGCCAGCAGTGATAATGAACTAGCGGCCTACAATGAGCAGTTCTTC
d_call: TRBD1; v_call: TRBV11-2; j_call: TRBJ1-2; clone_size: NA; cdr3_aa: CASDRGYGGYTF; cdr3_nt: TGTGCCAGTGACAGGGGATATGGTGGCTACACCTTC
d_call: TRBD1; v_call: TRBV5-1; j_call: TRBJ2-7; clone_size: NA; cdr3_aa: CASKRTGGYEQYF; cdr3_nt: TGCGCCAGCAAAAGGACAGGGGGTTACGAGCAGTACTTC
d_call: NA; v_call: TRBV30; j_call: TRBJ1-1; clone_size: few; cdr3_aa: CASGRLGDTEAFF; cdr3_nt: TGTGCCTCCGGACGGTTGGGAGACACTGAAGCTTTCTTT
d_call: NA; v_call: TRBV29-1; j_call: TRBJ2-3; clone_size: NA; cdr3_aa: CSGDRSGTDTQYF; cdr3_nt: TGCAGCGGAGACAGGTCGGGAACAGATACGCAGTATTTT
d_call: TRBD2; v_call: TRBV7-9; j_call: TRBJ2-1; clone_size: NA; cdr3_aa: CASSQRTSGYNEQFF; cdr3_nt: TGTGCCAGCAGCCAACGGACTAGCGGCTACAATGAGCAGTTCTTC
d_call: TRBD2; v_call: TRBV6-1; j_call: TRBJ2-1; clone_size: NA; cdr3_aa: CASSGLAGALEHYNEQFF; cdr3_nt: TGTGCCAGCAGTGGACTAGCGGGAGCCCTGGAGCACTACAATGAGCAGTTCTTC
d_call: TRBD2; v_call: TRBV15; j_call: TRBJ2-1; clone_size: NA; cdr3_aa: CATSRDGLAGTNEQFF; cdr3_nt: TGTGCCACCAGCAGAGATGGGCTAGCGGGGACCAATGAGCAGTTCTTC
d_call: NA; v_call: TRBV5-1; j_call: TRBJ2-3; clone_size: NA; cdr3_aa: CASSLQRGRDTQYF; cdr3_nt: TGCGCCAGCAGCCTGCAAAGGGGAAGAGATACGCAGTATTTT